These 20 T cell receptor beta chains were sequenced from one sample in a study of blood T cell repertoires in COVID-19. Profiling relied on immunoSEQ multiplex PCR, and the TCRdb table lists in-frame clones only, not all of them. This table has about 150,000 clones, about four fifths appearing once. Sequenced: peripheral blood. Receptors originate from a human donor with acute or convalescent COVID-19. The donor label of this sample is uncertain.

This clone was detected only once. The V gene is TRBV5-1, the J gene TRBJ1-2; 10 bases are shared with TRBD1. Germline CDR1 reads SGHRS; CDR2 reads YFSETQ. V lost 0 bases and J lost 2; bases outside the gene matches: 7. The CDR3 length is 17 residues. CDR3 protein: CASSLGGTGVENYGYTF. The CDR3 nucleotides read TGCGCCAGCAGCTTGGGCGGGACAGGGGTTGAGAACTATGGCTACACCTTC.

The chain has TRBV7-2 and TRBJ1-2; D is uncertain. The CDR3 contains 15 residues. Trimming left V 5 bases short and J 4 bases short, with 17 bases between. Germline values: CDR1 SGHTA, CDR2 FQGNSA. The CDR3 nucleotides are TGTGCCAGCAGCCGCACCGGGGTAGGGAGCTATGGCTACACCTTC. Translating it yields CASSRTGVGSYGYTF.

J is TRBJ2-1 and V is TRBV9, with 9 bases identical to TRBD1. Trimming removed 6 bases from V and 4 bases from J; junction bases left unmatched: 5. Germline V gene lookup returns CDR1 SGDLS and CDR2 YYNGEE. CDR3 length equals 14 residues. This chain's CDR3 is CASTPGQGYNEQFF. CDR3 DNA sequence: TGTGCCAGCACCCCGGGACAGGGATACAATGAGCAGTTCTTC.

The rearrangement uses TRBV6-5 and TRBJ1-4, with D unresolved. The V gene's germline CDR1 is MNHEY and CDR2 SVGAGI. Trimming cost V 2 bases and J 0 bases, with 10 bases left between them. CDR3 length equals 16 residues. This CDR3 is CASSYRTLATNEKLFF. The DNA for the CDR3 is TGTGCCAGCAGTTACCGGACTTTGGCAACTAATGAAAAACTGTTTTTT.

The J gene is TRBJ1-4, the V gene TRBV6-1, with TRBD1 matching 10 bases. Germline CDR1 MNHNS, CDR2 SASEGT. The junction had 9 bases not matched to a gene; V was cut back by 2 bases and J by 6 bases. CDR3 length: 17 residues. The chain's CDR3 is CASSERGLGQGDEKLFF. The CDR3 DNA follows: TGTGCCAGCAGTGAAAGAGGTTTAGGACAGGGGGATGAAAAACTGTTTTTT.

This chain links TRBV6-4 with TRBJ1-2; perhaps TRBD1 as D (6 bases). CDR1 and CDR2 from the germline V gene are MRHNA and SNTAGT. This CDR3 comprises 15 residues. V lost 6 bases and J 4 bases, leaving 18 bases between the germline ends. CDR3 sequence reads: CASSEMGHPVYGYTF. Written as DNA, the CDR3 is TGTGCCAGCAGCGAAATGGGACACCCAGTCTATGGCTACACCTTC.

The chain links TRBV4-1 to TRBJ2-5, with TRBD2 matching over 9 bases. The V and J ends lost 1 base and 6 bases, in that order; junction bases with no gene match: 21. Germline values: CDR1 MGHRA, CDR2 YSYEKL. This CDR3 region has 20 residues. CDR3 in amino acids: CASSQGYGAGGTMEGKTQYF. CDR3 nucleotides: TGCGCCAGCAGCCAAGGGTACGGAGCGGGGGGTACTATGGAGGGAAAGACCCAGTACTTC.

This sequence joins TRBV10-3 and TRBJ1-1, with D unresolved. Germline V gene data show CDR1 as ENHRY and CDR2 as SYGVKD. The CDR3 covers 14 residues. Deletions cut 4 bases from V and 2 bases from J, with 11 bases between. The CDR3 is CAISGLGTNTEAFF. The CDR3 DNA follows: TGTGCCATCAGTGGGCTGGGCACCAACACTGAAGCTTTCTTT.

A single count supports this clone. The chain uses TRBV19 and TRBJ1-2; TRBD1 matches 9 bases. This CDR3 has 13 amino acids. Trimming took 6 bases from V and 6 from J; bases not matched to a gene: 5. Germline CDR1 reads LNHDA; CDR2 reads SQIVND (reference sequence). CDR3 residues: CASRRTGDDGYTF. CDR3 in DNA: TGTGCCAGTAGGCGGACAGGGGATGATGGCTACACCTTC. Full variable domain (remainder filled in from reference TRBV19 and TRBJ1-2): DGGITQSPKYLFRKEGQNVTLSCEQNLNHDAMYWYRQDPGQGLRLIYYSQIVNDFQKGDIAEGYSVSREKKESFPLTVTSAQKNPTAFYLCASRRTGDDGYTFGSGTRLTVV.

This chain uses TRBV30 with TRBJ1-6; D is possibly TRBD1 (5 bases). The CDR3 extends over 14 amino acids. CDR1 and CDR2 (germline): GTSNPN, SVGIG (reference sequence). V was clipped by 0 bases and J by 7 bases, with 10 bases between them. In DNA form, the CDR3 reads TGTGCCTGGAGTGTCGCAGGGCTCAATTCACCCCTCCACTTT. Translation gives CAWSVAGLNSPLHF.

The rearrangement uses TRBV6-5 and TRBJ2-1; 11 bases are shared with TRBD1. CDR3 size: 16 residues. Germline loops: CDR1 MNHEY, CDR2 SVGAGI. Trimming cost V 0 bases and J 8 bases; bases outside gene matches: 6. DNA of the CDR3: TGTGCCAGCAGTTACTCGGGGACAGGGGGTTACGATGAGCAGTTCTTC. Protein product: CASSYSGTGGYDEQFF.

The rearrangement links TRBV7-3 to TRBJ1-2; D might be TRBD1 (5 bases). The CDR3 extends over 13 amino acids. Germline V gene lookup returns CDR1 SGHTA and CDR2 FQGTGA. V lost 4 bases to trimming and J lost 7 bases, with 13 bases between them. In nucleotides, the CDR3 is TGTGCCAGCAGCTCTCAGACTGGGGCTGGCTACACCTTC. It codes for CASSSQTGAGYTF.

This chain links TRBV21-1 with TRBJ2-7; the table's D call, TRBD2, has no DNA check behind it. TRBV21-1 has pseudogene status. This CDR3 has 15 residues. The CDR3 DNA reads TGTGCCAGCAGCAAAGTTGAGGGACGGGTAGCGGGGGGGTACTTC. Translating gives CASSKVEGRVAGGYF.

The rearrangement joins TRBV6-1 to TRBJ1-4; D ambiguous. With 3 bases removed from V and 5 bases from J, the gap between germline ends came to 10 bases. This CDR3 has 14 residues. The germline V gene encodes CDR1 MNHNS and CDR2 SASEGT. CDR3 region: CASSEGSLNEKLFF. The CDR3 nucleotides are TGTGCCAGCAGTGAGGGCAGCCTGAATGAAAAACTGTTTTTT.

This rearrangement joins TRBV5-1 to TRBJ2-1; D is unclear. This CDR3 spans 12 amino acids. Germline V gene sequence: CDR1 SGHRS, CDR2 YFSETQ. Trimming shortened V by 1 base and J by 7 bases, and 6 bases separated the two germline ends. DNA of the CDR3: TGCGCCAGCAGCTTGATGGCTAATGAGCAGTTCTTC. It translates to CASSLMANEQFF.

The chain employs TRBV2 and TRBJ2-1, with 8 nucleotides matching TRBD1. Per germline, CDR1 SNHLY and CDR2 FYNNEI. The CDR3 extends over 10 amino acids. J lost 10 bases, V lost 10 bases, and 3 bases had no gene match. This chain's CDR3 is CATRGLEQFF. The CDR3 nucleotides read TGTGCCACCAGGGGGCTCGAGCAGTTCTTC.

The chain is built from TRBV18 and TRBJ2-6; a possible D gene is TRBD1 (5 bases). Germline CDR1 KGHSH, CDR2 LQKENI. CDR3 length: 15 residues. Trimming shortened V by 5 bases and J by 0 bases, and 8 bases separated the two germline ends. The CDR3 here is CASSVQASGANVLTF. In DNA form, the CDR3 reads TGTGCCAGCTCAGTACAGGCCTCTGGGGCCAACGTCCTGACTTTC.

The CDR3 DNA is TGCGCCAGCAGCGAACAGGGGGGGAACACTGAAGCTTTCTTT. It codes for CASSEQGGNTEAFF. This sequence joins TRBV5-1 and TRBJ1-1; 8 positions agree with TRBD1. The V gene's germline CDR1 is SGHRS and CDR2 YFSETQ. The length of the CDR3 is 14 residues. The trim removed 4 bases at V and 1 base at J, leaving 3 bases unmatched.

V is TRBV7-9 and J is TRBJ2-5; TRBD2 agrees at 11 bases. V shed 5 bases, J shed 3 bases, and the junction held 8 bases outside the gene matches. This CDR3 is 16 amino acids long. Per the germline V gene, CDR1 is SEHNR and CDR2 is FQNEAQ (reference sequence). The CDR3 DNA is TGTGCCAGCAGCCCTTCGACTAGCGGGGAGAAAGAGACCCAGTACTTC. Protein: CASSPSTSGEKETQYF.

The chain employs TRBV7-2 and TRBJ2-7; TRBD1 agrees at 7 bases. There are 15 residues in the CDR3. The V and J ends lost 2 bases and 3 bases, in that order; junction bases with no gene match: 7. Looked up from germline, CDR1 is SGHTA and CDR2 is FQGNSA. CDR3 DNA: TGTGCCAGCAGCTTAACCTTGGGACAGATCTACGAGCAGTACTTC. This sequence encodes CASSLTLGQIYEQYF. The complete variable domain, with remaining parts taken from reference TRBV7-2 and TRBJ2-7, reads GAGVSQSPSNKVTEKGKDVELRCDPISGHTALYWYRQSLGQGLEFLIYFQGNSAPDKSGLPSDRFSAERTGGSVSTLTIQRTQQEDSAVYLCASSLTLGQIYEQYFGPGTRLTVT.